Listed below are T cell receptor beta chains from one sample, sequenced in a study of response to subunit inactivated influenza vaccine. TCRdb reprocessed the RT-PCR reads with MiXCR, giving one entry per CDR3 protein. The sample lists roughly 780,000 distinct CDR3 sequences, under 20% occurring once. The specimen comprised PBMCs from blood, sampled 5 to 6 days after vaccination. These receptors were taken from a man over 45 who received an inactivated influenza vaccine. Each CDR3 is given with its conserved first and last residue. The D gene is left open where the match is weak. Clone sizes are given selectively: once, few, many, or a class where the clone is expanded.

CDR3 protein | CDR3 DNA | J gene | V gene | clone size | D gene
CASSGLANEQFF | TGTGCCAGCAGCGGACTAGCTAATGAGCAGTTCTTC | TRBJ2-1 | TRBV7-2 | - | TRBD2
CSAPTGSTEAFF | TGCAGTGCACCGACAGGGTCCACTGAAGCTTTCTTT | TRBJ1-1 | TRBV20-1 | few | TRBD1
CATLDHGNYGYTF | TGTGCCACCTTGGACCACGGGAACTATGGCTACACCTTC | TRBJ1-2 | TRBV12-3/TRBV12-4 | many | -
CASSLDFPSRGPSPSYNEQFF | TGTGCCAGCAGCTTAGATTTCCCCTCGCGAGGGCCCAGCCCCTCCTACAATGAGCAGTTCTTC | TRBJ2-1 | TRBV11-2 | few | -
CASSLGGQGGETQYF | TGTGCCAGCAGCCTAGGGGGACAGGGAGGCGAGACCCAGTACTTC | TRBJ2-5 | TRBV7-2 | few | TRBD1
CASSQMGLAGAYEQYF | TGTGCCAGCAGCCAAATGGGACTAGCGGGAGCCTACGAGCAGTACTTC | TRBJ2-7 | TRBV3-1 | - | TRBD2
CASSPFSYNSPLHF | TGTGCCAGCAGTCCTTTCAGCTATAATTCACCCCTCCACTTT | TRBJ1-6 | TRBV6-1 | - | -
CATSESSGANVLTF | TGTGCCACCTCAGAGAGCTCTGGGGCCAACGTCCTGACTTTC | TRBJ2-6 | TRBV24-1 | few | -
CSAREGTSPHEQYF | TGCAGTGCTAGAGAGGGGACTAGCCCCCACGAGCAGTACTTC | TRBJ2-7 | TRBV20-1 | - | TRBD2
CASSLYAIRAEAFF | TGTGCCAGCAGCTTGTATGCAATTCGCGCTGAAGCTTTCTTT | TRBJ1-1 | TRBV11-2 | many | -
CASSLDPMNYGYTF | TGTGCCAGCAGCTTAGACCCCATGAACTATGGCTACACCTTC | TRBJ1-2 | TRBV7-2 | - | -
CASRQGESITEAFF | TGCGCCAGCAGACAGGGGGAGTCAATCACTGAAGCTTTCTTT | TRBJ1-1 | TRBV5-1 | few | TRBD1
CASSVSGSSNEQYF | TGTGCCAGCAGCGTAAGCGGGAGTTCCAACGAGCAGTACTTC | TRBJ2-7 | TRBV9 | - | TRBD2
CSVVKGPYEQYF | TGCAGCGTTGTTAAGGGACCCTACGAGCAGTACTTC | TRBJ2-7 | TRBV29-1 | few | -
CSVSLTRGPYGYTF | TGCAGCGTTTCCCTAACCAGGGGACCCTATGGCTACACCTTC | TRBJ1-2 | TRBV29-1 | few | -
CASSWTSGGIQETQYF | TGTGCCAGCAGTTGGACTAGCGGGGGGATCCAAGAGACCCAGTACTTC | TRBJ2-5 | TRBV12-3/TRBV12-4 | many | TRBD2
CASSYGFQRGGEQFF | TGTGCCAGCAGTTACGGTTTTCAGAGGGGAGGGGAGCAGTTCTTC | TRBJ2-1 | TRBV6-2/TRBV6-3 | - | TRBD2
CSAVRGPYEQYF | TGCAGTGCGGTCAGGGGACCCTACGAGCAGTACTTC | TRBJ2-7 | TRBV20-1 | - | -
CASSTASNTGELFF | TGCGCCAGCAGCACAGCTTCGAACACCGGGGAGCTGTTTTTT | TRBJ2-2 | TRBV5-1 | - | -
CATSDSGPSSYEQYF | TGTGCCACCAGTGATTCCGGGCCAAGCTCCTACGAGCAGTACTTC | TRBJ2-7 | TRBV24-1 | many | -
CSAIRTSGRETQYF | TGCAGTGCCATCCGGACTAGCGGGAGAGAGACCCAGTACTTC | TRBJ2-5 | TRBV20-1 | - | TRBD2
CASSPRPSTDTQYF | TGTGCCAGCAGCCCCCGTCCGTCCACAGATACGCAGTATTTT | TRBJ2-3 | TRBV6-4 | many | -
CASSLPPGQGTSWKQFF | TGCGCCAGCAGCTTACCCCCGGGACAGGGGACGTCATGGAAGCAGTTCTTC | TRBJ2-1 | TRBV5-1 | many | TRBD1
CSARTSNYGYTF | TGCAGTGCTAGGACGTCTAACTATGGCTACACCTTC | TRBJ1-2 | TRBV20-1 | few | -
CASSLALVRTTNYGYTF | TGTGCCAGCAGCTTAGCGTTGGTTCGGACCACTAACTATGGCTACACCTTC | TRBJ1-2 | TRBV7-2 | - | -
CSARDESGAGEKLFF | TGCAGTGCTAGAGATGAGTCGGGGGCAGGGGAAAAACTGTTTTTT | TRBJ1-4 | TRBV20-1 | - | -
CATSREGLNLPDTQYF | TGTGCCACCAGCAGAGAGGGACTCAACCTTCCAGATACGCAGTATTTT | TRBJ2-3 | TRBV15 | few | -
CASSQGQYNSPLHF | TGCGCCAGCAGCCAAGGACAATATAATTCACCCCTCCACTTT | TRBJ1-6 | TRBV4-1 | few | -
CASSLGLQGLSDTQYF | TGTGCCAGCAGCTTAGGATTGCAGGGATTATCAGATACGCAGTATTTT | TRBJ2-3 | TRBV7-9 | once | -
CASSYRSTEQFF | TGTGCCAGCAGTTACCGGTCTACCGAGCAGTTCTTC | TRBJ2-1 | TRBV6-2/TRBV6-3 | - | -
CSARARHGTGFRQPQHF | TGCAGTGCTAGAGCTCGCCACGGGACAGGGTTCAGGCAGCCCCAGCATTTT | TRBJ1-5 | TRBV20-1 | - | TRBD1
CASRAGQGEPGELFF | TGTGCCAGCAGGGCGGGACAGGGGGAACCCGGGGAGCTGTTTTTT | TRBJ2-2 | TRBV12-3/TRBV12-4 | - | TRBD1
CASSFSGSSTDTQYF | TGTGCCAGCAGTTTTAGCGGGAGCAGCACAGATACGCAGTATTTT | TRBJ2-3 | TRBV7-8 | - | TRBD2
CASSYVSGGTEAFF | TGTGCCAGCAGTTACGTGTCAGGGGGCACTGAAGCTTTCTTT | TRBJ1-1 | TRBV6-5 | - | TRBD1
CASSDWGQTYEQYF | TGTGCCAGCAGTGACTGGGGACAGACCTACGAGCAGTACTTC | TRBJ2-7 | TRBV6-4 | once | TRBD1
CSARETGGGSYTF | TGCAGTGCTAGGGAAACAGGGGGCGGGAGCTACACCTTC | TRBJ1-2 | TRBV20-1 | few | TRBD1
CASSLTPQAIQETQYF | TGTGCCAGCAGCTTAACACCGCAGGCTATCCAAGAGACCCAGTACTTC | TRBJ2-5 | TRBV7-8 | - | -
CAWSVHTYGYTF | TGTGCCTGGAGTGTACACACGTATGGCTACACCTTC | TRBJ1-2 | TRBV30 | few | -
CATSDVSVGNTGELFF | TGTGCCACCAGTGATGTATCGGTGGGGAACACCGGGGAGCTGTTTTTT | TRBJ2-2 | TRBV24-1 | many | -
CASSQDGALGGYTF | TGCGCCAGCAGCCAAGATGGTGCCTTGGGTGGCTACACCTTC | TRBJ1-2 | TRBV4-3 | - | -
CSARGMVDEQFF | TGCAGTGCTAGAGGCATGGTGGATGAGCAGTTCTTC | TRBJ2-1 | TRBV20-1 | few | -
CATSNEGRYSYNEQFF | TGTGCCACCAGCAATGAGGGCAGATACTCCTACAATGAGCAGTTCTTC | TRBJ2-1 | TRBV15 | - | -
CASSPRPAEVGGEQFF | TGCGCCAGCAGCCCTCGACCAGCGGAGGTCGGAGGTGAGCAGTTCTTC | TRBJ2-1 | TRBV5-1 | many | -
CASSSDVSAVHTDTQYF | TGTGCCAGCAGCTCCGATGTGTCCGCGGTTCATACAGATACGCAGTATTTT | TRBJ2-3 | TRBV3-1 | - | -
CASTSTGQNTEAFF | TGTGCCAGCACCTCGACAGGGCAGAACACTGAAGCTTTCTTT | TRBJ1-1 | TRBV12-3/TRBV12-4 | few | TRBD1
CASSKFDFRFVHEQYF | TGTGCCAGCAGTAAATTCGACTTCAGGTTTGTCCACGAGCAGTACTTC | TRBJ2-7 | TRBV2 | - | -
CASSDRPGQVYNEQFF | TGTGCCAGCAGCGACAGGCCGGGACAGGTGTACAATGAGCAGTTCTTC | TRBJ2-1 | TRBV7-9 | - | TRBD1